This T cell receptor beta chain was retrieved from a study of blood T cell repertoires in COVID-19. Whole-study context: The analysed material was cDNA or gDNA that came from T cells, B-cell-depleted T cells, or PBMCs.

As processed by the authors: The assay estimated nucleated cells by amplifying reference gene primers. Measured with immunoSEQ multiplex PCR; TCRdb has only the in-frame clones, and not every one. V and J calls plus clone size are reproduced from that table; the DNA served to infer D and trimming. The sample lists some 50,000 clones, around 83% occurring once. This CDR3 is 17 amino acids long. Germline CDR1 LGHDT, CDR2 YNNKEL (reference sequence). V lost 1 base and J lost 6; bases outside the gene matches: 8. The sequence derives from a woman of 80 years or more with acute or convalescent COVID-19. What was sequenced was peripheral blood. The V and J genes are TRBV3-1 (or the pseudogene TRBV3-2) and TRBJ2-1, with TRBD2 matching 11 bases. The CDR3 here is CASSQVSSGGPLNEQFF. The CDR3, as DNA: TGTGCCAGCAGCCAAGTATCTAGCGGGGGGCCCCTCAATGAGCAGTTCTTC.